This T cell receptor (beta chain) was recovered during a study of T cells in Graves' hyperthyroidism and ophthalmopathy. RNA transcripts served as the template for amplifying TCR beta CDR3 regions. TCR CDR3 regions were first amplified by RT-PCR with HTBI primers. TCRdb processed the multiplex PCR reads anew with MiXCR; each CDR3 protein has one entry. In the table there are roughly 380,000 distinct CDR3 sequences, about 13% of which are singletons. Germline loops: CDR1 MNHEY, CDR2 SMNVEV (reference sequence). The V gene end was trimmed by 5 bases and the J gene end by 3 bases; junction bases not matched to a gene: 5. This CDR3 is built from 14 residues. Diagnosing involved the use of clinical symptoms, serum thyroxine and TRAb, thyroid ultrasound and orbital computed tomography.

This receptor was identified in a man younger than 45 with Graves' hyperthyroidism that later progressed to Graves' ophthalmopathy. The sequencing sample was made of blood. This chain joins TRBV27 and TRBJ2-7, with 9 bases matching TRBD2. The CDR3: CASSMGGGGYEQYF. DNA for the CDR3: TGTGCCAGCAGTATGGGCGGGGGGGGCTACGAGCAGTACTTC.